This T cell receptor beta chain was profiled in a study of blood T cell repertoires in COVID-19. The CDR3 totals 15 residues. Germline lookup yields CDR1 LNHDA and CDR2 SQIVND (reference sequence). Trimming took off 6 bases at V and 1 base at J, with 15 bases between the two ends. Here immunoSEQ multiplex PCR was the method, and the copy in TCRdb shows in-frame clones only, minus some. Of under 250,000 clones listed, 89% were seen once; the top ten hold about 4%. This sequence originates from a woman in her 30s with acute COVID-19. The sample comprised PBMCs or T cells enriched from blood (not recorded which). The chain recombines TRBV19 with TRBJ2-5, with D maybe TRBD1 (6 bases). The CDR3 nucleotides are TGTGCCAGTAGCAACAGGGTGGGGTTCCAAGAGACCCAGTACTTC. Translated, it gives CASSNRVGFQETQYF.